A selection of T cell receptor beta chains follows, all from one sample in a study of cytomegalovirus exposure and HLA in healthy donors. The assay was immunoSEQ multiplex PCR, and TCRdb's table has in-frame clones only and misses some. The sample has 90,000 to 150,000 clones; 86% are singletons. The sample taken for sequencing was PBMCs. The receptors stem from a man between 18 and 29 years old in good health and CMV-seronegative. The CDR3 runs from the conserved cysteine through the conserved F or W. The order of the fields is V gene, D gene, clone size, J gene, CDR3 DNA, CDR3 protein. D genes are given only for firm matches. Part of the rows lack a size; the others show once, few, many or a class for expanded clones.

>TRBV30|TRBD2|NA|TRBJ2-7
TGTGCCTGGAGTGTACGAGGAAAAAGCGGGAGGGCTTCCTACGAGCAGTACTTC
CAWSVRGKSGRASYEQYF
>TRBV18|NA|NA|TRBJ2-1
TGTGCCAGCTCTCGGGACAAGGGGACTGAGCAGTTCTTC
CASSRDKGTEQFF
>TRBV5-4|NA|NA|TRBJ2-3
TGTGCCAGCAGCTTGGTACAGGCGGCGAGAAGCACAGATACGCAGTATTTT
CASSLVQAARSTDTQYF
>TRBV5-1|TRBD1|NA|TRBJ1-1
TGCGCCAGCAGCCCCGACAGGGGCATGAACACTGAAGCTTTCTTT
CASSPDRGMNTEAFF
>TRBV12-1|NA|NA|TRBJ2-5
TGTGCCAGCAGCTTTGAGGCTAGCGGGGGTTCTGAGACCCAGTACTTC
CASSFEASGGSETQYF
>TRBV27|NA|NA|TRBJ2-3
TGTGCCAGCAGTTTATGGGATAGCGTATGTTTCACAGATACGCAGTATTTT
CASSLWDSVCFTDTQYF
>TRBV5-1|NA|NA|TRBJ2-5
TGCGCCAGCAGCTTGAGGGGGTACGCCGAGGAGACCCAGTACTTC
CASSLRGYAEETQYF
>TRBV11-3|NA|NA|TRBJ2-1
TGTGCCAGCAGCTTAGATCTAGGGGGAGCATCTTACAATGAGCAGTTCTTC
CASSLDLGGASYNEQFF
>TRBV6-6|TRBD1|NA|TRBJ2-7
TGTGCCAGCAGCCAGGGGGCAGGATCTTACGAGCAGTACTTC
CASSQGAGSYEQYF
>TRBV5-6|TRBD1|few|TRBJ1-4
TGTGCCAGCAGCTACGGGACAGTAAATATGCCAACTAATGAAAAACTGTTTTTT
CASSYGTVNMPTNEKLFF
>TRBV6-4|NA|NA|TRBJ2-1
TGTGCCAGCAGTCCCCTTGGAGTGATGAATGAGCAGTTCTTC
CASSPLGVMNEQFF
>TRBV2|NA|NA|TRBJ2-7
TGTGCCAGCTCGCGCTCGGGACGGGGACAATACGAGCAGTACTTC
CASSRSGRGQYEQYF
>TRBV4-2|TRBD2|once|TRBJ2-1
TGTGCCAGCAGCCTTAGCGGGGGGGCCTCGGATGAGCAGTTCTTC
CASSLSGGASDEQFF
>TRBV5-1|NA|NA|TRBJ1-1
TGCGCCAGCAGCTTGGATTTAACAGAAGCTTTCTTT
CASSLDLTEAFF
>TRBV19|NA|NA|TRBJ2-7
TGTGCCAGTAGTATAGCGGGGGATAGGGAGCAGTACTTC
CASSIAGDREQYF
>TRBV12-5|NA|NA|TRBJ1-2
TGTGCTAGTGGGATTGGCAGGCCGGGGGAGGGCTACACCTTC
CASGIGRPGEGYTF
>TRBV27|TRBD1|NA|TRBJ1-2
TGTGCCAGCAGTTACGGACAGGGCGACTATGGCTACACCTTC
CASSYGQGDYGYTF
>TRBV27|NA|NA|TRBJ2-1
TGTGCCAGCAGTTTATCCCGGGAGCCCGCGTTCAATGAGCAGTTCTTC
CASSLSREPAFNEQFF